This TCR beta chain was retrieved from a study of blood T cell repertoires in COVID-19. CDR1 and CDR2 from the germline V gene are SGHTA and FQGTGA. Trimming shortened V by 5 bases and J by 5 bases, and 16 bases separated the two germline ends. CDR3 length: 15 residues. The repertoire was sequenced with immunoSEQ multiplex PCR; TCRdb's copy has only in-frame clones and lacks some. The data hold 200,000 to 300,000 clones, with around nine tenths observed a single time. This TCR was sampled from a young man with active or convalescent COVID-19. The sequenced sample was peripheral blood. The chain employs TRBV7-3 and TRBJ2-1, with a tentative D call TRBD2 (6 bases). CDR3: CASSGSSGYNNEQFF. CDR3 DNA sequence: TGTGCCAGCAGCGGATCCAGCGGGTATAACAATGAGCAGTTCTTC. The complete variable domain, with remaining parts taken from reference TRBV7-3 and TRBJ2-1, reads GAGVSQTPSNKVTEKGKYVELRCDPISGHTALYWYRQSLGQGPEFLIYFQGTGAADDSGLPNDRFFAVRPEGSVSTLKIQRTERGDSAVYLCASSGSSGYNNEQFFGPGTRLTVL.